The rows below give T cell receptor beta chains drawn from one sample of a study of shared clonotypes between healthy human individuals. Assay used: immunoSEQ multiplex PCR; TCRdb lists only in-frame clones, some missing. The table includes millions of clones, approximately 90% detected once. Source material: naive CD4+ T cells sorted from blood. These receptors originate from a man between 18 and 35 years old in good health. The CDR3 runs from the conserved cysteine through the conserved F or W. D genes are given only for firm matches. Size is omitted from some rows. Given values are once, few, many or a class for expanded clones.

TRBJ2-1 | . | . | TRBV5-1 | TGCGCCAGCAGCCCCCTCATGGGGGGCGCCCCGTTTACCTACAATGAGCAGTTCTTC | CASSPLMGGAPFTYNEQFF
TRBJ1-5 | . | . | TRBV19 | TGTGCCAGTAGTATGCAGGATAGGGATTGGGTCAATCAGCCCCAGCATTTT | CASSMQDRDWVNQPQHF
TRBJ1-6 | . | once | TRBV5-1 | TGCGCCAGCAGCTTGGCCATGGGGGATTCACCCCTCCACTTT | CASSLAMGDSPLHF
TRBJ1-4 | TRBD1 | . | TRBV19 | TGTGCCAGTAAGAGGACAGGGGCAACTAATGAAAAACTGTTTTTT | CASKRTGATNEKLFF
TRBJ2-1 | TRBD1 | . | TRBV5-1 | TGCGCCAGCAGCCAGGGACAGAGTACCTACAATGAGCAGTTCTTC | CASSQGQSTYNEQFF
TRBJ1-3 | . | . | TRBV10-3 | TGTGCCATCAGTGAGTCAGGGGGGACTGGAAACACCATATATTTT | CAISESGGTGNTIYF
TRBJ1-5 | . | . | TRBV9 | TGTGCCAGCAGCGTAGACGGGCAGGGCAATCAGCCCCAGCATTTT | CASSVDGQGNQPQHF
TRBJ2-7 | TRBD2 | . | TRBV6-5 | TGTGCCAGCAGTACCACGGGAGGCTACGAGCAGTACTTC | CASSTTGGYEQYF
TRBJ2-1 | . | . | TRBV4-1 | TGCGCCAGCACCCCCCGAGAAATCGGGAACCAAGACAATGAGCAGTTCTTC | CASTPREIGNQDNEQFF
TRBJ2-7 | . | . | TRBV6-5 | TGTGCCAGCAGTTACGAGGACAAATTTTACGAGCAGTACTTC | CASSYEDKFYEQYF
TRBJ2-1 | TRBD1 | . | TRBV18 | TGTGCCAGCTCATCCCTCCCGGGACAGGTCTTATACAATGAGCAGTTCTTC | CASSSLPGQVLYNEQFF
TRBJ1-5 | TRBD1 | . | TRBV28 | TGTGCCAGCAGTCCACGAGACAGGGCCACTCAGCCCCAGCATTTT | CASSPRDRATQPQHF
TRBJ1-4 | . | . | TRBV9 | TGTGCCAGCAGCGTAGACAGATATAATGAAAAACTGTTTTTT | CASSVDRYNEKLFF
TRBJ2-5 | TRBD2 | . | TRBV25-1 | TGTGCCAGCAGTCCTGGACTAGCGGGGGTCCAAGAGACCCAGTACTTC | CASSPGLAGVQETQYF
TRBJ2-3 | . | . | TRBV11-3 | TGTGCCAGCAGCTTAGCGGGGGCGGCCACAGATACGCAGTATTTT | CASSLAGAATDTQYF
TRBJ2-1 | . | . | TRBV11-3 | TGTGCCAGCAGCCGAACCGAAACGACCTCCTACAATGAGCAGTTCTTC | CASSRTETTSYNEQFF
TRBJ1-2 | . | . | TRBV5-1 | TGCGCCAGCAGCTTGGTGTCCGAGCTCGGCTACACCTTC | CASSLVSELGYTF
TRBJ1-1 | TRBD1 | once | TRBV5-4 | TGTGCCAGCAGCAACCGGGACAGGACCCTTACAGCCGAAGCTTTCTTT | CASSNRDRTLTAEAFF
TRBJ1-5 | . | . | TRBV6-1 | TGTGCCAGCAGTGAATCCAGGGTTAGCAATCAGCCCCAGCATTTT | CASSESRVSNQPQHF
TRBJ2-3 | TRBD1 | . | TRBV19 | TGTGCCAGTGGGGGACAGGGAGGAAACACAGATACGCAGTATTTT | CASGGQGGNTDTQYF
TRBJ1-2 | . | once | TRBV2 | TGTGCCAGCAGTGACCCACCTTTAGTTGGCTACACCTTC | CASSDPPLVGYTF
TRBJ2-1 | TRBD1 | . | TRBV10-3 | TGTGCCACAACGGACAGGGTAGGCAATGAGCAGTTCTTC | CATTDRVGNEQFF
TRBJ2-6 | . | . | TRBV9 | TGTGCCAGCAGCGTAGATCGCGGGGCTGGGGCCAACGTCCTGACTTTC | CASSVDRGAGANVLTF
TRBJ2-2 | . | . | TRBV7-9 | TGTGCCAGCAGCTTCGAGACCACCGGGGAGCTGTTTTTT | CASSFETTGELFF
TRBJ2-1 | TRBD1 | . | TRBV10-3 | TGTGCCATCACCAGGACAGGGGTTGGTGACGATGAGCAGTTCTTC | CAITRTGVGDDEQFF
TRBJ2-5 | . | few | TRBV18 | TGTGCCAGCTCACCAGGAGGGGAGACCCAGTACTTC | CASSPGGETQYF
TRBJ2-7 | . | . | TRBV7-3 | TGTGCCAGCAGCTTGGGCAACTCCTACGAGCAGTACTTC | CASSLGNSYEQYF
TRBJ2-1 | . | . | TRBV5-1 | TGCGCCAGCAGCATACTAATTGGACGGGGTGAGCAGTTCTTC | CASSILIGRGEQFF
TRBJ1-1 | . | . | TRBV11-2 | TGTGCCAGCAGTCCATGGGAGGGGATGAACACTGAAGCTTTCTTT | CASSPWEGMNTEAFF
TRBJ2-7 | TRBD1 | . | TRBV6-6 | TGTGCCAGCAGCCCACAGGGGGGAGGGCAGTACTTC | CASSPQGGGQYF
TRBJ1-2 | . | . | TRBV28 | TGTGCCAGCAGCCCGACCACAACACCATTCTACGGCTACACCTTC | CASSPTTTPFYGYTF
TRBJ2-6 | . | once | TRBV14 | TGTGCCAGTCGGAATTCTGGGGCCAACGTCCTGACTTTC | CASRNSGANVLTF
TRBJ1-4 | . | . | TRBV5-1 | TGCGCCAGCAGCGTCGGGATAACTAATGAAAAACTGTTTTTT | CASSVGITNEKLFF
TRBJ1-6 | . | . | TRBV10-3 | TGTGCCATCAGTGAACAGACCTATAATTCACCCCTCCACTTT | CAISEQTYNSPLHF
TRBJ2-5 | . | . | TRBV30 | TGTGCCTGGAAGCTGTACCAAGAGACCCAGTACTTC | CAWKLYQETQYF
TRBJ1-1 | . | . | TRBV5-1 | TGCGCCAGCAGCTTGGCGGGCTTAAGGAACACTGAAGCTTTCTTT | CASSLAGLRNTEAFF
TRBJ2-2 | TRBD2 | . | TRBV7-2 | TGTGCCAGCAGCACCCGACGCGGGAGGGGAAACACCGGGGAGCTGTTTTTT | CASSTRRGRGNTGELFF
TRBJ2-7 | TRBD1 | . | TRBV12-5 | TGTGCTAGTGGTAGGGACAGGGGAACGCACGAGCAGTACTTC | CASGRDRGTHEQYF
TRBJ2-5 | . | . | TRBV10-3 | TGTGCCATCAGTGAACAGGCCCAAGAGACCCAGTACTTC | CAISEQAQETQYF
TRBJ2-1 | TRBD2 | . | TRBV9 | TGTGCCAGCAGCGTAGAGATTTGGGCGGGAGGGGGCGCGGACAATGAGCAGTTCTTC | CASSVEIWAGGGADNEQFF
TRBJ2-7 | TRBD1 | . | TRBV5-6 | TGTGCCAGCAGCTTGGCCTTAACACAGGGGACCTCCTACGAGCAGTACTTC | CASSLALTQGTSYEQYF
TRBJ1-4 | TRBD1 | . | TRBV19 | TGTGCCAGTAGCGGGACAGGGAAGGGTGAAAAACTGTTTTTT | CASSGTGKGEKLFF
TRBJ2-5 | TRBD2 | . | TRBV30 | TGTGCCTGGGTAGCGGGGGATCATCTCAGGGAGACCCAGTACTTC | CAWVAGDHLRETQYF